This T cell receptor (beta chain) was captured by sequencing in a study of T cells in localized non-small cell lung cancer. TCRdb's table, derived via immunoSEQ multiplex PCR, lists solely in-frame clones and lacks some. The sample yields approximately 35,000 clones, around 90% seen once. The CDR3 covers 15 residues. From germline, CDR1 is LGHNA and CDR2 YSLEER. Deletions cut 4 bases from V and 1 base from J, with 13 bases between. This specimen was peripheral blood mononuclear cells, taken before any cancer treatment. J is TRBJ1-1 and V is TRBV4-3; TRBD1 is a possible D gene (5 bases). This TCR was recovered from a female donor of 60 years or more with stage II lung adenocarcinoma. The CDR3 loop is CASSRRGTANTEAFF. The CDR3 DNA is TGCGCCAGCAGCCGACGAGGGACGGCGAACACTGAAGCTTTCTTT.